These T cell receptor beta chains were read from a single sample in a study of identifying expanded T cells in peripheral blood. Measured with immunoSEQ multiplex PCR; TCRdb has only the in-frame clones, and not every one. The sample shows 95,000 to 150,000 clones, roughly 80% of them seen only once. Input material: blood. These receptors were collected from a person between 18 and 70 years old in good health. CDR3s include the opening cysteine and the closing phenylalanine or tryptophan. The D gene is left open where the match is weak.

>-|TRBJ1-1|TRBV4-3|13
CASSQVRDTRVFF
>-|TRBJ2-3|TRBV27|14
CASSFQLRTDTQYF
>TRBD1|TRBJ1-4|TRBV5-5|18
CASSLIYPAGTANEKLFF
>-|TRBJ1-5|TRBV30|13
CAWSHRTNQPQHF
>TRBD1|TRBJ1-5|TRBV11-2|15
CASSLDRGGNQPQHF
>-|TRBJ2-5|TRBV4-3|18
CASSPQMGAGSRGETQYF
>-|TRBJ2-7|TRBV7-2|14
CASRLGANSYEQYF
>-|TRBJ1-5|TRBV5-8|18
CASSLGTAAGLSNQPQHF
>TRBD1|TRBJ1-1|TRBV7-2|14
CASSRGTVGTEAFF
>-|TRBJ2-3|TRBV5-1|15
CASSSSGDRTDTQYF
>-|TRBJ1-5|TRBV5-6|14
CASSLTGPNQPQHF
>-|TRBJ1-4|TRBV5-1|13
CASGPGSSEKLFF
>-|TRBJ2-1|TRBV7-3|15
CASSLTVNSEYEQFF
>-|TRBJ1-5|TRBV27|13
CASSLGFNQPQHF
>-|TRBJ2-3|TRBV6-5|14
CASSYSRSTDTQYF
>-|TRBJ2-2|TRBV4-1|14
CASSTTQGAGELFF
>-|TRBJ2-7|TRBV28|13
CASSFPRYDEQYF
>-|TRBJ2-1|TRBV19|12
CASSTGTAEQFF
>TRBD1|TRBJ2-7|TRBV5-1|13
CASSSHRGDEQYF
>TRBD2|TRBJ2-3|TRBV7-2|15
CASSWTSGATDTQYF
>-|TRBJ2-7|TRBV27|15
CASSLSGILSYEQYF
>-|TRBJ1-5|TRBV11-2|13
CASSLDWNQPQHF
>-|TRBJ1-1|TRBV5-4|15
CASRIDQQGNTEAFF
>TRBD1|TRBJ2-7|TRBV19|15
CASSRDRASGYEQYF
>-|TRBJ2-1|TRBV6-1|12
CASSEVGHEQFF
>-|TRBJ2-7|TRBV4-1|14
CASSLRGLGYEQYF
>-|TRBJ2-3|TRBV18|14
CASSPLAGTDTQYF
>-|TRBJ2-2|TRBV4-1|16
CASSQDWGAYTGELFF
>-|TRBJ1-2|TRBV27|14
CASSKETGSYGYTF
>-|TRBJ2-1|TRBV7-7|13
CASSLQISNEQFF
>-|TRBJ1-4|TRBV2|15
CASSEVGGSNEKLFF
>-|TRBJ2-1|TRBV6-1|13
CASSSDRDNEQFF
>-|TRBJ1-4|TRBV7-8|16
CASSFWTAATNEKLFF
>-|TRBJ1-3|TRBV5-1|13
CASRDTTGNTIYF
>-|TRBJ2-7|TRBV18|15
CASSPRGSPGDEQYF
>-|TRBJ2-7|TRBV7-6|14
CASSFGGVRYEQYF
>-|TRBJ2-6|TRBV6-6|16
CASSPTGLSGANVLTF
>-|TRBJ1-5|TRBV18|13
CASSRGEDQPQHF
>-|TRBJ1-1|TRBV19|13
CASSIGTNTEAFF
>-|TRBJ2-1|TRBV7-2|11
CASSLRYEQFF
>TRBD2|TRBJ2-2|TRBV19|14
CASSSRGGYGELFF
>-|TRBJ2-3|TRBV2|16
CASSGGGGLPTDTQYF
>-|TRBJ1-2|TRBV30|14
CAWRSRNLNYGYTF
>TRBD1|TRBJ1-2|TRBV4-3|16
CASSQHTSDRGNSYTF
>-|TRBJ2-7|TRBV4-3|15
CASSQDRDPFYEQYF
>TRBD2|TRBJ2-7|TRBV5-6|16
CASSFGLAGGTYEQYF
>TRBD2|TRBJ2-7|TRBV5-6|15
CASRMTSGGLYEQYF
>-|TRBJ1-1|TRBV6-5|14
CASRDKQGNMVAFF
>-|TRBJ1-6|TRBV2|15
CASSGTGTRGSPLHF
>-|TRBJ1-3|TRBV7-6|13
CASSDTPGSTIYF
>-|TRBJ1-2|TRBV29-1|14
CSVAREGQLYGYTF
>TRBD1|TRBJ1-2|TRBV7-2|15
CASSAPGTGVRGYTF
>-|TRBJ1-1|TRBV9|16
CASSASLQPENTEAFF
>TRBD1|TRBJ1-5|TRBV7-8|14
CASSFAGGLQPQHF
>TRBD1|TRBJ1-4|TRBV5-6|16
CASSFGDRYSNEKLFF
>-|TRBJ1-2|TRBV11-3|18
CASSWGTRGHRVNYGYTF
>TRBD2|TRBJ2-7|TRBV7-2|15
CASSPIAGGSYEQYF